The next 15 T cell receptor beta chains were all read from a single sample in a study of OX40 agonist ivuxolimab in advanced cancers. Repertoires were generated with immunoSEQ multiplex PCR, while TCRdb's copy carries only in-frame clones and drops some. Among 20,000 to 25,000 clones, under 90% were seen once, and the ten largest hold 35% to 40%. Sequences were derived from CD4+ or CD8+ T cells sorted from blood, sampled in a trial of the OX40 agonist ivuxolimab. The receptors were sampled from an adult with an advanced solid tumor such as melanoma, head and neck, liver or kidney cancer.

This chain connects TRBV19 to TRBJ1-1; 10 bases agree with TRBD1. V was clipped by 4 bases and J by 5 bases; unmatched bases: 10. This CDR3 spans 16 amino acids. CDR1 is LNHDA, CDR2 SQIVND, per germline (reference sequence). The CDR3 bases are TGTGCCAGTAGTACTAGGGACAGGGGCAAATTAACTGAAGCTTTCTTT. Protein: CASSTRDRGKLTEAFF.

V usage is TRBV7-9 and J usage is TRBJ2-1, with TRBD2 matching 9 bases. After removal of 5 bases from V and 4 bases from J, the junction contained 6 bases not matched to a gene. This CDR3 contains 15 residues. CDR1 SEHNR and CDR2 FQNEAQ come from the germline V gene (reference sequence). The CDR3 sequence: CASSPSSGEYNEQFF. The DNA for the CDR3 is TGTGCCAGCAGCCCTTCTAGCGGGGAATACAATGAGCAGTTCTTC.

CDR3 sequence reads: CASSFLGSYEQYF. CDR3 DNA sequence: TGTGCCAGCAGTTTCCTTGGATCCTACGAGCAGTACTTC. J is TRBJ2-7 and V is TRBV27; D uncertain. This CDR3 comprises 13 residues. Germline V CDR1 and CDR2: MNHEY, SMNVEV (reference sequence). V was clipped by 3 bases and J by 1 base, with 7 bases between them.

The chain carries TRBV9 and TRBJ1-2, with D maybe TRBD1 (5 bases). The germline V and J ends were trimmed by 1 base and 8 bases, with 9 bases remaining between them. Germline lookup yields CDR1 SGDLS and CDR2 YYNGEE. This CDR3 region has 12 residues. CDR3 sequence (DNA): TGTGCCAGCAGCGTATCTGGGGACGGCTACACCTTC. This encodes CASSVSGDGYTF.

J is TRBJ2-5 and V is TRBV5-4; D is unresolved. The CDR3 contains 12 residues. Germline V gene sequence: CDR1 SGHNT, CDR2 YYREEE (reference sequence). Deletions cut 4 bases from V and 4 bases from J, with 8 bases between. The CDR3 DNA sequence: TGTGCCAGCAGCAGTGAATCAGAGACCCAGTACTTC. Translated: CASSSESETQYF.

The chain is built from TRBV6-5 and TRBJ1-3, with TRBD1 matching over 8 bases. Trimming removed 1 base from V and 3 bases from J; junction bases left unmatched: 5. The CDR3 runs to 16 residues. Germline assignment: CDR1 MNHEY and CDR2 SVGAGI. Here the CDR3 DNA reads TGTGCCAGCAGTTACTTCCAGGGGGCAGTTGGAAACACCATATATTTT. Translating gives CASSYFQGAVGNTIYF.

J is TRBJ1-2 and V is TRBV18; a weak D match, TRBD1 (6 bases). The germline gives CDR1 KGHSH, CDR2 LQKENI. Trimming took off 2 bases at V and 3 bases at J, with 13 bases between the two ends. The CDR3 runs to 15 residues. The CDR3 sequence: CASSPAGQSHYGYTF. The CDR3 DNA reads TGTGCCAGCTCACCAGCCGGACAGTCACACTATGGCTACACCTTC.

V usage is TRBV19 and J usage is TRBJ2-2, with a weak D call TRBD1 (6 bases). This CDR3 is 14 amino acids long. Trimming stripped 5 bases from V and 2 bases from J, with 9 bases between. Germline CDR1 is LNHDA and CDR2 is SQIVND (reference sequence). The CDR3 DNA sequence: TGTGCCAGTAGTCCGGGACAAAACACCGGGGAGCTGTTTTTT. Translated: CASSPGQNTGELFF. The full variable domain, with the rest looked up from reference TRBV19 and TRBJ2-2, is DGGITQSPKYLFRKEGQNVTLSCEQNLNHDAMYWYRQDPGQGLRLIYYSQIVNDFQKGDIAEGYSVSREKKESFPLTVTSAQKNPTAFYLCASSPGQNTGELFFGEGSRLTVL.

V and J are TRBV2 and TRBJ1-5; 12 bases line up with TRBD1. The CDR3 covers 15 residues. Germline values: CDR1 SNHLY, CDR2 FYNNEI. V was clipped by 7 bases and J by 2 bases; unmatched bases: 3. Here the CDR3 DNA reads TGTGCCAGCACCCGGGACAGGGGGCGCAATCAGCCCCAGCATTTT. Protein sequence: CASTRDRGRNQPQHF. Filled out from reference TRBV2 and TRBJ1-5, the complete variable domain reads EPEVTQTPSHQVTQMGQEVILRCVPISNHLYFYWYRQILGQKVEFLVSFYNNEISEKSEIFDDQFSVERPDGSNFTLKIRSTKLEDSAMYFCASTRDRGRNQPQHFGDGTRLSIL.

The chain couples TRBV27 to TRBJ2-5, with TRBD1 matching 9 bases. The germline V gene encodes CDR1 MNHEY and CDR2 SMNVEV (reference sequence). J was trimmed by 1 base and V by 5 bases; bases with no gene match: 8. The CDR3 has 16 residues. The CDR3 sequence is CASSPSTGGAQETQYF. CDR3 DNA sequence: TGTGCCAGCAGTCCGTCGACAGGGGGTGCCCAAGAGACCCAGTACTTC.

This clone was seen more than once but under ten times. J is TRBJ1-2 and V is TRBV10-3, with 9 bases that match TRBD1. The germline CDR1 and CDR2 sequences are ENHRY and SYGVKD. The CDR3 is 14 residues long. The J segment lost 4 bases and the V segment lost 4 bases, leaving 4 bases of the junction unmatched. DNA of the CDR3: TGTGCCATCAGTGCACCGGGACAGGGCTATGGCTACACCTTC. Translation: CAISAPGQGYGYTF.

This clone was detected only once. The V call is TRBV27, the J call TRBJ2-1, with TRBD2 matching over 7 bases. J was trimmed by 7 bases and V by 6 bases; bases with no gene match: 12. The CDR3 is 15 residues long. Per the germline V gene, CDR1 is MNHEY and CDR2 is SMNVEV (reference sequence). In DNA form, the CDR3 reads TGTGCCAGCAGCCTCGTGGGGGGGGGAGGAAATGAGCAGTTCTTC. It yields the protein CASSLVGGGGNEQFF.

The chain combines TRBV7-9 with TRBJ1-1; 10 positions match TRBD1. The V gene end was trimmed by 7 bases and the J gene end by 11 bases; junction bases not matched to a gene: 10. The germline gives CDR1 SEHNR, CDR2 FQNEAQ (reference sequence). The CDR3 has 13 amino acids. The chain's CDR3 is CASTEGTGVQAFF. The CDR3 DNA reads TGTGCCAGCACCGAAGGGACAGGGGTTCAGGCTTTCTTT.

V usage is TRBV7-8 and J usage is TRBJ2-1; maybe TRBD2 (5 bases). Germline loops: CDR1 SGHVS, CDR2 FQNEAQ. The V gene lost 1 base and the J gene lost 7 bases, with 11 bases spanning the gap. The CDR3 is 14 residues long. CDR3 protein: CASSLDPEGNEQFF. CDR3 DNA sequence: TGTGCCAGCAGCTTAGATCCCGAGGGAAATGAGCAGTTCTTC. Full variable domain (remainder filled in from reference TRBV7-8 and TRBJ2-1): GAGVSQSPRYKVAKRGQDVALRCDPISGHVSLFWYQQALGQGPEFLTYFQNEAQLDKSGLPSDRFFAERPEGSVSTLKIQRTQQEDSAVYLCASSLDPEGNEQFFGPGTRLTVL.

V gene TRBV11-2 combines with J gene TRBJ2-5; D gene ambiguous. The CDR3 runs to 12 residues. Germline V gives CDR1 SGHAT, CDR2 FQNNGV. Trimming removed 0 bases at V and 5 bases at J, with 4 bases between. DNA for the CDR3: TGTGCCAGCAGCTTAGAGGGGGAGACCCAGTACTTC. As protein: CASSLEGETQYF.